The entry below describes one TCR beta chain. Its antigen is currently unknown. The sample belongs to a study of cytomegalovirus exposure and HLA in healthy donors. For the study at large: There were around 100 million unique TCR beta sequences, drawn from roughly 200 million T cells, in an earlier analysis.

The germline V gene has CDR1 MDHEN and CDR2 SYDVKM. J lost 5 bases, V lost 6 bases, and 8 bases had no gene match. The CDR3 is made up of 15 amino acids. Primers: 60 Vbeta forward and 13 Jbeta reverse. Repertoires were generated with immunoSEQ multiplex PCR, while TCRdb's copy carries only in-frame clones and drops some. Here the sample spans roughly 73,000 clones, 75% being singletons. General study findings and limits: Association of a missense DCLRE1C variant with TCR beta V- and J-gene trimming was reported in a later analysis. It was reportedly the case that the classifier diagnosed cytomegalovirus status with high specificity and sensitivity.

The TCR comes from a man between 65 and 80 years old in good health and CMV-seronegative. The rearrangement links TRBV28 to TRBJ2-3; TRBD2 agrees at 10 bases. The sequencing sample was made of PBMCs. The DNA for the CDR3 is TGTGCCAGCAGGGTTAGAGCGGGAGGGCAAGATACGCAGTATTTT. Protein product: CASRVRAGGQDTQYF.